The 8 T cell receptor beta chains below come from one sample, sequenced in a study of cytomegalovirus exposure and HLA in healthy donors. The PCR ran on 60 Vbeta and 13 Jbeta primers. Clones were read by immunoSEQ multiplex PCR, and TCRdb kept only the in-frame ones, dropping some. This repertoire shows over 150,000 clones, 80% found once; its top ten account for 0.65%. What was sequenced was PBMCs. The receptors shown here come from a boy younger than 18 in good health and CMV-seronegative.

As regards this clone: The junction does not match germline at one end; this may be a read error. This rearrangement joins TRBV7-9 to TRBJ2-2; 10 nucleotides align to TRBD1. The V gene's germline CDR1 is SEHNR and CDR2 FQNEAQ (reference sequence). This CDR3 has 15 residues. Here the CDR3 DNA reads TGTTCCAGCTTAGGCGGGGACAGGGGCACCGGGGAGCTGTTTTTT. This translates into CSSLGGDRGTGELFF.

The chain carries TRBV19 and TRBJ2-7; D is perhaps TRBD2 (6 bases). Trimming stripped 2 bases from V and 4 bases from J, with 15 bases between. This CDR3 region has 15 residues. Looked up from germline, CDR1 is LNHDA and CDR2 is SQIVND (reference sequence). CDR3 amino acids: CASSILGGSRYEQYF. CDR3 bases: TGTGCCAGTAGTATACTCGGGGGTTCGAGATACGAGCAGTACTTC.

The chain links TRBV5-4 to TRBJ2-2, with TRBD1 as a possible D gene (6 bases). V lost 2 bases to trimming and J lost 0 bases, with 11 bases between them. The length of the CDR3 is 16 residues. Germline V gene sequence: CDR1 SGHNT, CDR2 YYREEE (reference sequence). CDR3 region: CASSFGQGSNTGELFF. In DNA, the CDR3 is TGTGCCAGCAGCTTCGGGCAGGGGTCGAACACCGGGGAGCTGTTTTTT.

The chain is built from TRBV5-1 and TRBJ2-3, with D maybe TRBD2 (5 bases). The CDR3 consists of 15 residues. V was pared by 3 bases and J by 2 bases, with 13 bases between. CDR1 is SGHRS, CDR2 YFSETQ, per germline. Here the CDR3 reads CASSWAGPLTDTQYF. CDR3 coding DNA: TGCGCCAGCAGCTGGGCGGGCCCTCTCACAGATACGCAGTATTTT.

The rearrangement uses TRBV4-1 and TRBJ2-5, with D uncertain. Germline loops: CDR1 MGHRA, CDR2 YSYEKL. Trimming pared 0 bases from V and 5 bases from J, leaving 4 bases between. The CDR3 sequence is 12 residues long. The CDR3 region has the DNA TGCGCCAGCAGCCAAGATCAGGAGACCCAGTACTTC. Translated: CASSQDQETQYF.

The chain employs TRBV7-6 and TRBJ2-5; perhaps TRBD1 as D (6 bases). Per germline, CDR1 SGHVS and CDR2 FNYEAQ. CDR3 length equals 14 residues. The V end lost 2 bases, the J end lost 5 bases, and 12 bases lay between the germline ends. CDR3 in DNA: TGTGCCAGCAGCTTACTGGGGGCAGGGGAGACCCAGTACTTC. This encodes CASSLLGAGETQYF.

To note about this clone: Relative to the germline gene, one junction end is altered; a read error may explain this. The chain joins TRBV7-8 to TRBJ1-5; the D is unclear. CDR3 length equals 13 residues. The germline gives CDR1 SGHVS, CDR2 FQNEAQ. CDR3 sequence (DNA): TGTGCCAACAGCCTCTATAGCAATCAGCCCCAGCATTTT. It codes for CANSLYSNQPQHF.

V is TRBV5-6 and J is TRBJ2-1; 7 nucleotides align to TRBD2. The CDR3 totals 15 residues. With V trimmed by 2 bases and J by 9 bases, 11 bases remained unmatched. Germline V gives CDR1 SGHDT, CDR2 YYEEEE. The CDR3: CASSFGLGSKGEQFF. CDR3 nucleotides: TGTGCCAGCAGCTTCGGACTAGGATCTAAGGGTGAGCAGTTCTTC.